Below, 20 T cell receptor beta chains from the same sample are listed, as sequenced in a study of cytomegalovirus exposure and HLA in healthy donors. The primer mix had 60 Vbeta and 13 Jbeta primers. Assay used: immunoSEQ multiplex PCR; TCRdb lists only in-frame clones, some missing. In the table there are 70,000 to 95,000 clones, 65% to 80% of which are singletons. The sequencing sample was made of PBMCs. Receptors originate from a human donor in good health.

The chain joins TRBV18 to TRBJ1-1, with D hard to call. CDR3 length equals 15 residues. Germline V gene data show CDR1 as KGHSH and CDR2 as LQKENI. Trimming shortened V by 0 bases and J by 0 bases, and 8 bases separated the two germline ends. The CDR3 is CASSPPSGLNTEAFF. The CDR3 coding sequence is TGTGCCAGCTCACCACCGTCCGGGTTGAACACTGAAGCTTTCTTT.

J is TRBJ1-2 and V is TRBV5-1, with D maybe TRBD1 (5 bases). V was shortened by 7 bases and J by 6 bases, with 22 bases between the two germline ends. Looked up from germline, CDR1 is SGHRS and CDR2 is YFSETQ. CDR3 size: 15 residues. CDR3 nucleotide sequence: TGCGCCAGCGGCATAGACGGGACTCTCATCCATGGCTACACCTTC. Encoded protein: CASGIDGTLIHGYTF.

The CDR3 spells CASSLSGPAGELFF. The CDR3 bases are TGTGCCAGCAGTTTATCGGGGCCGGCCGGGGAGCTGTTTTTT. The J gene is TRBJ2-2, the V gene TRBV27; D may be TRBD1 (5 bases). Trimming took 0 bases from V and 6 from J, leaving 8 bases between them. This CDR3 has 14 residues. The germline V gene has CDR1 MNHEY and CDR2 SMNVEV (reference sequence).

The chain has TRBV9 and TRBJ2-1; 15 bases align to TRBD2. The CDR3 runs 17 residues. The germline V gene has CDR1 SGDLS and CDR2 YYNGEE. V shed 4 bases and J 9 bases; nucleotides not matched to a gene: 11. Here the CDR3 reads CASSSRTSGGAGSEQFF. The CDR3 nucleotides read TGTGCCAGCAGCTCCCGGACTAGCGGGGGGGCCGGTAGTGAGCAGTTCTTC.

The V gene is TRBV18, the J gene TRBJ1-1; a weak D match, TRBD1 (5 bases). This CDR3 spans 13 amino acids. The germline V gene encodes CDR1 KGHSH and CDR2 LQKENI. V was shortened by 2 bases and J by 13 bases, with 17 bases between the two germline ends. This chain's CDR3 is CASSPGALLDDFF. CDR3 coding DNA: TGTGCCAGCTCACCAGGGGCACTATTAGATGATTTCTTT.

The chain is built from TRBV7-2 and TRBJ2-2; maybe TRBD1 (5 bases). CDR3 size: 14 residues. Germline loops: CDR1 SGHTA, CDR2 FQGNSA. V was cut by 1 base and J by 6 bases, with 9 bases left in between. CDR3 coding DNA: TGTGCCAGCAGCTTAGTATGGGGCCCCGGGGAGCTGTTTTTT. This sequence encodes CASSLVWGPGELFF.

A remark on this clone: The sample contains more than one DNA sequence encoding this CDR3. The CDR3 region is CASSRGTGGRCFDSPLHF. The CDR3 region has the DNA TGTGCCAGCAGCCGAGGGACAGGGGGCAGGTGTTTTGATTCACCCCTCCACTTT. This chain connects TRBV7-9 to TRBJ1-6; 12 nucleotides align to TRBD1. Losses at the gene ends were 5 bases for V and 8 bases for J; bases not matched to a gene: 13. The CDR3 length is 18 residues. The germline V gene has CDR1 SEHNR and CDR2 FQNEAQ (reference sequence).

The chain recombines TRBV19 with TRBJ1-1, with unresolved D. Trimming removed 3 bases from V and 3 bases from J, with 8 bases in between. Germline CDR1 LNHDA, CDR2 SQIVND (reference sequence). The CDR3 has 13 residues. CDR3 nucleotide sequence: TGTGCCAGTAGTATTTCGGGGTACACTGAAGCTTTCTTT. The encoded protein is CASSISGYTEAFF.

This clone was observed once. The chain carries TRBV29-1 and TRBJ2-5; the D gene is possibly TRBD2 (5 bases). V was cut by 7 bases and J by 5 bases, with 8 bases left in between. CDR1 and CDR2 (germline): SQVTM, ANQGSEA. The CDR3 covers 10 residues. The CDR3 sequence: CSAGMETQYF. The DNA of the CDR3 is TGCAGCGCGGGAATGGAGACCCAGTACTTC. Using reference TRBV29-1 and TRBJ2-5 for the parts outside the CDR3, the full variable domain is SAVISQKPSRDICQRGTSLTIQCQVDSQVTMMFWYRQQPGQSLTLIATANQGSEATYESGFVIDKFPISRPNLTFSTLTVSNMSPEDSSIYLCSAGMETQYFGPGTRLLVL.

The chain couples TRBV7-9 to TRBJ2-7, with 10 nucleotides matching TRBD1. Germline CDR1 is SEHNR and CDR2 is FQNEAQ (reference sequence). Trimming cost V 5 bases and J 5 bases; bases outside gene matches: 12. The CDR3 spans 16 residues. The CDR3 here is CASSPAVGDRGHEQYF. CDR3 coding DNA: TGTGCCAGCAGCCCAGCAGTGGGGGACAGGGGTCACGAGCAGTACTTC. The full variable domain, rest sourced from reference TRBV7-9 and TRBJ2-7, is DTGVSQNPRHKITKRGQNVTFRCDPISEHNRLYWYRQTLGQGPEFLTYFQNEAQLEKSRLLSDRFSAERPKGSFSTLEIQRTEQGDSAMYLCASSPAVGDRGHEQYFGPGTRLTVT.

The chain combines TRBV5-6 with TRBJ2-6, with 12 positions matching TRBD1. This CDR3 has 19 amino acids. Germline values: CDR1 SGHDT, CDR2 YYEEEE. V was pared by 4 bases and J by 3 bases, with 11 bases of the junction left unmatched. DNA for the CDR3: TGTGCCAGCAGCGCAACGCCGGGACAGGGGGCTCTTGGGGCCAACGTCCTGACTTTC. Protein product: CASSATPGQGALGANVLTF.

The gene calls are TRBV14 and TRBJ1-1; no clear D gene. This CDR3 contains 13 residues. The V gene's germline CDR1 is SGHDN and CDR2 FVKESK. Trimming took off 9 bases at V and 1 base at J, with 12 bases between the two ends. CDR3 protein: CASIGEANTEAFF. DNA of the CDR3: TGTGCCAGTATCGGAGAGGCGAACACTGAAGCTTTCTTT.

The chain employs TRBV5-4 and TRBJ2-5, with 7 bases lining up with TRBD2. The trim removed 0 bases at V and 5 bases at J, leaving 7 bases unmatched. The germline gives CDR1 SGHNT, CDR2 YYREEE (reference sequence). The CDR3 totals 15 residues. The CDR3 is CASSLVAGLEETQYF. CDR3 in DNA: TGTGCCAGCAGCTTGGTAGCGGGTTTGGAGGAGACCCAGTACTTC.

The chain recombines TRBV6-5 with TRBJ2-1; TRBD1 aligns across 10 bases. V trimming: 4 bases; J trimming: 4 bases; junction bases outside the gene matches: 4. The CDR3 sequence is 15 residues long. Germline CDR1 reads MNHEY; CDR2 reads SVGAGI. This chain's CDR3 is CASSFPGQGYNEQFF. The CDR3 nucleotides are TGTGCCAGCAGTTTCCCGGGACAGGGGTACAATGAGCAGTTCTTC.

In DNA, the CDR3 is TGCGCCAGCAGCCGTGAGCCCGGGACAGGGAGAGGCTACACCTTC. Translation: CASSREPGTGRGYTF. This sequence joins TRBV4-3 and TRBJ1-2; TRBD1 aligns across 9 bases. CDR1 and CDR2 from the germline V gene are LGHNA and YSLEER. This CDR3 has 15 amino acids. Unmatched junction bases numbered 11, after V lost 4 bases and J lost 8 bases.

The CDR3 is CASRVQGRNTEAFF. The CDR3 coding sequence is TGTGCCAGCAGGGTACAGGGGAGGAACACTGAAGCTTTCTTT. The V call is TRBV6-1, the J call TRBJ1-1; 7 positions match TRBD1. The CDR3 sequence is 14 residues long. V trimming: 6 bases; J trimming: 1 base; junction bases outside the gene matches: 5. Germline-derived CDR1 and CDR2 are MNHNS and SASEGT.

The V call is TRBV10-3, the J call TRBJ1-6; D might be TRBD1 (5 bases). Germline CDR1 is ENHRY and CDR2 is SYGVKD. V lost 7 bases and J 6 bases, leaving 10 bases between the germline ends. This CDR3 has 13 residues. The CDR3 reads CAIKGSGNSPLHF. In nucleotides, the CDR3 is TGTGCCATCAAGGGGTCAGGTAATTCACCCCTCCACTTT.

The V call is TRBV29-1, the J call TRBJ2-2; D is ambiguous. The CDR3 totals 12 residues. From germline, CDR1 is SQVTM and CDR2 ANQGSEA. The ends were cut back, 5 bases at V and 6 bases at J, with 10 bases in the middle. The CDR3 sequence is CSVCFFAGELFF. The CDR3 nucleotides read TGCAGCGTTTGTTTCTTTGCCGGGGAGCTGTTTTTT.

CDR3 protein: CASSVGGGSYEQYF. CDR3 DNA: TGTGCCAGCAGCGTCGGCGGGGGGTCCTACGAGCAGTACTTC. This chain links TRBV6-5 with TRBJ2-7, with TRBD2 identical over 8 bases. The CDR3 contains 14 residues. Trimming removed 6 bases from V and 1 base from J; junction bases left unmatched: 5. Germline CDR1 reads MNHEY; CDR2 reads SVGAGI.

The V gene is TRBV27, the J gene TRBJ1-6; 8 nucleotides agree with TRBD1. Germline V gives CDR1 MNHEY, CDR2 SMNVEV (reference sequence). The CDR3 totals 15 residues. J gave up 8 bases and V 5 bases, and 8 bases lay outside the gene matches. The CDR3 nucleotides are TGTGCCAGCAGTCTCTGGGACAGGTTCCATTCACCCCTCCACTTT. The encoded protein is CASSLWDRFHSPLHF.